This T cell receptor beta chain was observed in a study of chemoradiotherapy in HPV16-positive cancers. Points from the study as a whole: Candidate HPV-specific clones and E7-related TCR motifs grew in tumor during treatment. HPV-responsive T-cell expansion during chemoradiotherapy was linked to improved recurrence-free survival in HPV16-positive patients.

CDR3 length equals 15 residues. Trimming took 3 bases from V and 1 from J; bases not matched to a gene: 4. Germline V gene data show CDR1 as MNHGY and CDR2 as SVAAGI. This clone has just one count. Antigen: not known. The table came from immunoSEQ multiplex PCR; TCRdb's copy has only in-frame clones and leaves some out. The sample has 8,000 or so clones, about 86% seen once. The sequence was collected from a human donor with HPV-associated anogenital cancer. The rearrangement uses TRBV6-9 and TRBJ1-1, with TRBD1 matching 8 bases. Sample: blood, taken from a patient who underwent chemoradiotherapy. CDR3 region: CASSYFTGGNTEAFF. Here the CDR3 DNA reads TGTGCCAGCAGTTACTTCACAGGGGGGAACACTGAAGCTTTCTTT.